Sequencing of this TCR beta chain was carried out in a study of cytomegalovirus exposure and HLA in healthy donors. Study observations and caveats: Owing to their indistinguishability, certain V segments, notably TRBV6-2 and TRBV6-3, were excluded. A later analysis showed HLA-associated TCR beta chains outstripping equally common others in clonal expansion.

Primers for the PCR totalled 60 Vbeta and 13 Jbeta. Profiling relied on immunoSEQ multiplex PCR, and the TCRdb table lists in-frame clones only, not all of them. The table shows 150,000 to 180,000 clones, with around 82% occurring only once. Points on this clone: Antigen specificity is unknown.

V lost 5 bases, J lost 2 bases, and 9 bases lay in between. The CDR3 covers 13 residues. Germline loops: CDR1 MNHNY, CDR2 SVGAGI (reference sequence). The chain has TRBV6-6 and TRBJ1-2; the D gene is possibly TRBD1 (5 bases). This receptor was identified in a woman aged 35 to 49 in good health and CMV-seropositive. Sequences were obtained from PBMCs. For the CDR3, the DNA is TGTGCCAGCAGTGATGGGGGGAACTATGGCTACACCTTC. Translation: CASSDGGNYGYTF.